Listed here is a single T cell receptor beta chain. The sample comes from a study of cytomegalovirus exposure and HLA in healthy donors. The PCR employed 60 Vbeta primers together with 13 Jbeta primers. Profiled with immunoSEQ multiplex PCR; TCRdb holds only in-frame clones, not every one. There are roughly 200,000 clones in the sample; around 85% occur only once, and around 1.7% lies in the top ten. The receptor comes from a man aged 45-60 years in good health and CMV-seronegative. Sequencing was performed on PBMCs.

Here the CDR3 DNA reads TGTGCCAGCAGCCCCACTCCCCAGACAGATGGCTACACCTTC. Translating gives CASSPTPQTDGYTF. The chain employs TRBV7-6 and TRBJ1-2, with TRBD1 as a possible D gene (5 bases). The ends were cut back, 5 bases at V and 6 bases at J, with 16 bases in the middle. CDR1 and CDR2 (germline): SGHVS, FNYEAQ. The CDR3 is 14 residues long.